This TCR beta chain was sequenced for a study of T cell responses to AZD1222 COVID-19 vaccine. Points from the study as a whole: Samples come after the peak T cell response, not at day 14. Just a handful of people given AZD1222 tested seropositive at baseline. Spike-specific TCR repertoires showed rising breadth and depth after two AZD1222 doses. Females made up more of the donors, who were largely white British, and clonal diversity may have come out too low.

V lost 3 bases to trimming and J lost 0 bases, with 6 bases between them. CDR1 and CDR2 from the germline V gene are GTSNPN and SVGIG (reference sequence). The CDR3 has 13 amino acids. Some clones are missing from TCRdb's copy, which holds only in-frame ones; the method was immunoSEQ multiplex PCR. The data show under 150,000 clones, 90% to 95% seen once. Comment on this clone: Its antigen is unidentified.

V usage is TRBV30 and J usage is TRBJ1-5, with D uncertain. The specimen comprised peripheral blood, sampled on day 0 of AZD1222 vaccination. The sequence was collected from an adult in good health. This CDR3 reads CAWSTDSNQPQHF. The CDR3, as DNA: TGTGCCTGGAGCACAGATAGCAATCAGCCCCAGCATTTT.